These 26 T cell receptor beta chains were sequenced from one sample in a study of blood T cell repertoires in COVID-19. Measured with immunoSEQ multiplex PCR; TCRdb has only the in-frame clones, and not every one. The top ten clones hold approximately 4.7% of a sample with 390,000 or so clones, around four fifths of them seen once. Source material: PBMCs or T cells enriched from blood (not recorded which). Every receptor here comes from a woman aged 45 to 65 who had recovered from COVID-19.

This chain uses TRBV6-5 with TRBJ2-1, with TRBD2 as a possible D gene (7 bases). This CDR3 region has 15 residues. Trimming shortened V by 10 bases and J by 8 bases, and 24 bases separated the two germline ends. Germline values: CDR1 MNHEY, CDR2 SVGAGI. CDR3 protein: CATLGGPTLKDEQFF. The CDR3 DNA sequence: TGTGCCACCCTGGGGGGGCCAACCCTCAAGGATGAGCAGTTCTTC.

This clone was observed a single time. V and J are TRBV7-9 and TRBJ1-1, with a weak D call TRBD1 (5 bases). There are 14 residues in the CDR3. Germline V lookup: CDR1 SEHNR, CDR2 FQNEAQ (reference sequence). V was trimmed by 3 bases and J by 0 bases, leaving 8 bases between them. In DNA, the CDR3 is TGTGCCAGCAGCTTTGGGGGGATGAACACTGAAGCTTTCTTT. Amino acids: CASSFGGMNTEAFF.

V gene TRBV7-6 combines with J gene TRBJ2-1, with TRBD2 matching 12 bases. The V gene end was trimmed by 5 bases and the J gene end by 4 bases; junction bases not matched to a gene: 6. The V gene's germline CDR1 is SGHVS and CDR2 FNYEAQ. The CDR3 length is 16 residues. CDR3 amino acids: CASSPRLAGEYNEQFF. The CDR3 region has the DNA TGTGCCAGCAGCCCTCGACTAGCGGGAGAGTACAATGAGCAGTTCTTC.

The rearrangement links TRBV19 to TRBJ2-2; 7 bases are a match to TRBD2. The V gene end was trimmed by 8 bases and the J gene end by 6 bases; junction bases not matched to a gene: 6. Germline CDR1 and CDR2: LNHDA and SQIVND (reference sequence). The CDR3 totals 13 residues. The DNA of the CDR3 is TGTGCCAGTTTAGCGCGGGAGCCCGGGGAGCTGTTTTTT. Its translation: CASLAREPGELFF.

The chain is built from TRBV19 and TRBJ1-6; D gene uncertain. Germline values: CDR1 LNHDA, CDR2 SQIVND (reference sequence). This CDR3 is 13 amino acids long. Trimming left V 5 bases short and J 7 bases short, with 9 bases between. In nucleotides, the CDR3 is TGTGCCAGTAGTGGAAGCGGGAATTCACCCCTCCACTTT. This translates into CASSGSGNSPLHF.

The gene calls are TRBV11-2 and TRBJ2-3; D not certain. This CDR3 contains 14 residues. Germline V CDR1 and CDR2: SGHAT, FQNNGV. V was shortened by 6 bases and J by 0 bases, with 10 bases between the two germline ends. CDR3 residues: CASRRGVSTDTQYF. CDR3 sequence (DNA): TGTGCCAGCAGGCGAGGCGTCAGCACAGATACGCAGTATTTT.

The V and J genes are TRBV4-2 and TRBJ2-3, with D maybe TRBD2 (6 bases). Germline V gene lookup returns CDR1 LGHNA and CDR2 YNFKEQ. This CDR3 is 15 amino acids long. V shed 0 bases and J shed 11 bases, with 18 bases lying between them. Here the CDR3 DNA reads TGTGCCAGCAGCCAAGATCGGGGGACTTTAGGTGGGCAGTATTTT. This encodes CASSQDRGTLGGQYF.

The table lists this clone with a count of one. CDR3 region: CASSSGTGVKISEKLFF. In nucleotides, the CDR3 is TGTGCCAGCAGTTCCGGGACAGGGGTTAAGATAAGTGAAAAACTGTTTTTT. This sequence joins TRBV2 and TRBJ1-4; the match to TRBD1 covers 10 bases. V was clipped by 5 bases and J by 7 bases; unmatched bases: 13. CDR1 and CDR2 from the germline V gene are SNHLY and FYNNEI. The CDR3 length is 17 residues.

This clone was picked up a small number of times. The chain employs TRBV3-1 (or the pseudogene TRBV3-2) and TRBJ1-3; the D is unclear. The CDR3 extends over 14 amino acids. Germline CDR1 LGHDT, CDR2 YNNKEL (reference sequence). V lost 4 bases, J lost 3 bases, and 10 bases lay in between. DNA of the CDR3: TGTGCCAGCAGCCTCTCCCTAATTGGAAACACCATATATTTT. It translates to CASSLSLIGNTIYF.

This chain uses TRBV6-5 with TRBJ1-2, with 9 bases fitting TRBD1. This CDR3 has 13 residues. Germline V lookup: CDR1 MNHEY, CDR2 SVGAGI. J gave up 4 bases and V 8 bases, and 5 bases lay outside the gene matches. The CDR3 loop is CASLGTGSYGYTF. The CDR3 coding sequence is TGTGCCAGCCTTGGGACAGGGAGCTATGGCTACACCTTC.

The rearrangement joins TRBV4-2 to TRBJ1-2; 7 bases align to TRBD1. Germline V lookup: CDR1 LGHNA, CDR2 YNFKEQ. The CDR3 length is 13 residues. V was clipped by 6 bases and J by 8 bases; unmatched bases: 9. In DNA form, the CDR3 reads TGTGCCAGCAGACAGGGGCCTATTTGGGGCTACACCTTC. Its translation: CASRQGPIWGYTF.

In this sample, this clone turned up a few times. The gene calls are TRBV12-3 or TRBV12-4 and TRBJ1-4; 7 positions match TRBD1. The junction had 5 bases not matched to a gene; V was cut back by 6 bases and J by 7 bases. The CDR3 is 13 amino acids. The CDR3 bases are TGTGCCAGCAGAGTAGACAGGGCTGAAAAACTGTTTTTT. This sequence encodes CASRVDRAEKLFF.

This rearrangement joins TRBV7-2 to TRBJ2-7, with 9 bases matching TRBD1. Losses at the gene ends were 6 bases for V and 5 bases for J; bases not matched to a gene: 8. Germline values: CDR1 SGHTA, CDR2 FQGNSA. The CDR3 is 14 residues long. The CDR3 region is CASRGQGIPHEQYF. The CDR3 DNA reads TGTGCCAGCAGAGGACAGGGGATTCCCCACGAGCAGTACTTC.

This chain links TRBV11-1 with TRBJ1-1, with D possibly being TRBD1 (6 bases). V was clipped by 4 bases and J by 3 bases, with 18 bases between them. The germline V gene has CDR1 SGHAT and CDR2 FQDESV (reference sequence). CDR3 size: 16 residues. CDR3 amino acids: CASSSRDTGWDTEAFF. The CDR3 nucleotides read TGTGCCAGCAGCTCCCGGGACACAGGGTGGGACACTGAAGCTTTCTTT.

The chain couples TRBV7-9 to TRBJ2-1; D gene ambiguous. V was pared by 5 bases and J by 5 bases, with 16 bases between. Germline V lookup: CDR1 SEHNR, CDR2 FQNEAQ (reference sequence). This CDR3 spans 15 amino acids. The chain's CDR3 is CASSLAVGGNNEQFF. The CDR3 bases are TGTGCCAGCAGCCTGGCGGTCGGCGGAAACAATGAGCAGTTCTTC.

The rearrangement joins TRBV27 to TRBJ1-1; unclear D gene. The CDR3 runs to 14 residues. V was pared by 3 bases and J by 3 bases, with 11 bases between. CDR1 is MNHEY and CDR2 is SMNVEV in the germline V gene (reference sequence). This CDR3 reads CASSFGSGDTEAFF. The CDR3 DNA reads as TGTGCCAGCAGTTTCGGGTCCGGGGACACTGAAGCTTTCTTT.

The chain has TRBV10-3 and TRBJ2-2; D gene ambiguous. The germline CDR1 and CDR2 sequences are ENHRY and SYGVKD. Trimming shortened V by 8 bases and J by 6 bases, and 22 bases separated the two germline ends. The CDR3 contains 16 residues. CDR3 sequence (DNA): TGTGCCATCCATGCCGGAGAGTTTCAAGTTGCCGGGGAGCTGTTTTTT. Its translation is CAIHAGEFQVAGELFF.

The chain links TRBV19 to TRBJ2-1; 11 positions match TRBD2. CDR1 LNHDA and CDR2 SQIVND come from the germline V gene (reference sequence). The CDR3 consists of 15 residues. The V gene end was trimmed by 5 bases and the J gene end by 4 bases; junction bases not matched to a gene: 4. CDR3 loop: CASSSGTSGYNEQFF. The CDR3 DNA reads as TGTGCCAGTAGTTCCGGGACTAGCGGTTACAATGAGCAGTTCTTC.

This clone was counted a single time. This rearrangement joins TRBV11-2 to TRBJ1-5; 8 nucleotides agree with TRBD1. The CDR3 has 17 amino acids. Germline lookup yields CDR1 SGHAT and CDR2 FQNNGV. Trimming removed 2 bases from V and 1 base from J; junction bases left unmatched: 7. The CDR3 DNA follows: TGTGCCAGCAGCTTACGCCCAGGACAGGGAAGCAATCAGCCCCAGCATTTT. It yields the protein CASSLRPGQGSNQPQHF.

The chain has TRBV6-2 or TRBV6-3 and TRBJ1-5; weak D call: TRBD1 (6 bases). Trimming took off 0 bases at V and 3 bases at J, with 18 bases between the two ends. Germline CDR1 reads MNHEY; CDR2 reads SVGEGT. The CDR3 extends over 18 amino acids. The chain's CDR3 is CASSYSWRARGHNQPQHF. CDR3 coding DNA: TGTGCCAGCAGTTACTCCTGGCGCGCCAGGGGACACAATCAGCCCCAGCATTTT.

CDR3: CASSLEKGMSNQPQHF. CDR3 DNA: TGTGCCAGCAGCTTAGAGAAGGGGATGAGCAATCAGCCCCAGCATTTT. The chain has TRBV9 and TRBJ1-5, with a weak D call TRBD1 (5 bases). Per the germline V gene, CDR1 is SGDLS and CDR2 is YYNGEE. With 4 bases removed from V and 1 base from J, the gap between germline ends came to 15 bases. The length of the CDR3 is 16 residues.

V gene TRBV9 combines with J gene TRBJ2-2; a weak D match, TRBD2 (5 bases). This CDR3 has 16 residues. Germline-derived CDR1 and CDR2 are SGDLS and YYNGEE. Trimming shortened V by 2 bases and J by 0 bases, and 11 bases separated the two germline ends. The CDR3 DNA is TGTGCCAGCAGCGTTGAGGGCGGGCCGAACACCGGGGAGCTGTTTTTT. It specifies CASSVEGGPNTGELFF.

V is TRBV4-3 and J is TRBJ2-1; possible D gene TRBD2, 6 bases. Between the trimmed V and J ends, which lost 0 bases and 10 bases, there was a span of 13 bases. Germline CDR1 and CDR2: LGHNA and YSLEER. This CDR3 is 14 amino acids long. CDR3 in amino acids: CASSQDELAGEQFF. The DNA of the CDR3 is TGCGCCAGCAGCCAAGATGAACTAGCAGGGGAGCAGTTCTTC.

This clone was observed once. The chain is built from TRBV2 and TRBJ1-1; D is possibly TRBD1 (5 bases). Deletions cut 0 bases from V and 2 bases from J, with 13 bases between. CDR1 and CDR2 (germline): SNHLY, FYNNEI. The CDR3 is made up of 16 amino acids. Written as DNA, the CDR3 is TGTGCCAGCAGTGAAGCGCTAGGAAGGGGAAACACTGAAGCTTTCTTT. Translated, it gives CASSEALGRGNTEAFF.

The chain recombines TRBV7-2 with TRBJ1-1; 12 nucleotides line up with TRBD1. The CDR3 consists of 17 residues. CDR1 is SGHTA and CDR2 is FQGNSA in the germline V gene. J lost 0 bases, V lost 5 bases, and 7 bases had no gene match. The CDR3 bases are TGTGCCAGCAGCCCAAGGGGGACAGGGGGCTTGAACACTGAAGCTTTCTTT. This encodes CASSPRGTGGLNTEAFF.

This chain connects TRBV27 to TRBJ2-7; no definite D call. The CDR3 spans 13 residues. V lost 3 bases to trimming and J lost 4 bases, with 10 bases between them. The germline V gene has CDR1 MNHEY and CDR2 SMNVEV (reference sequence). CDR3 in DNA: TGTGCCAGCAGTTTTTCGTTTTCGTACGAGCAGTACTTC. Its protein product is CASSFSFSYEQYF.